These 9 T cell receptor gamma chains originate from one sample sequenced in a study of gamma-delta chains in newborns, infants, children (dated 2019 in TCRdb). Instrument on record: Illumina MiSeq. Clones were re-identified by TCRdb from the public reads with CATT, and rows with the same DNA were merged. The sample has 50 to 60 gamma-chain clones on record. Source: blood, taken at baseline. These TCRs come from a child who received the measles vaccine. This table probably holds off-target reads from a library built for another chain.

The V gene is given as TRGV9, and no J gene call is available. CDR1 GITISATS and CDR2 ISYDGTV come from the germline V gene (reference sequence). The CDR3 spans 16 residues. The CDR3, as DNA: TGTGCCTGTGACGTACTGGGGGATACTTTGACAGCACAACTCTTCTTT. This codes for CACDVLGDTLTAQLFF.

This clone occurred once. V gene assignment gives TRGV9, but the J gene was left uncalled. CDR1 is GITISATS, CDR2 ISYDGTV, per germline (reference sequence). The CDR3 sequence is 17 residues long. This CDR3 reads CACDTVLGMGVTAQLFF. For the CDR3, the DNA is TGTGCCTGTGACACCGTTCTGGGGATGGGGGTAACAGCACAACTCTTCTTT.

Note on this clone: It is unclear where the CDR3 begins or ends on the DNA, so no DNA is shown, and the CDR3 is as TCRdb lists it. The CDR3 spells CACDRMGIQSSWDTRQMFFGTGIKLF. The J gene is uncalled and the V gene is TRGV9. The germline V gene has CDR1 GITISATS and CDR2 ISYDGTV (reference sequence). The CDR3 totals 26 residues, both ends included.

As regards this clone: It is unclear where the CDR3 begins or ends on the DNA, so no DNA is shown, and the CDR3 is as TCRdb lists it. The V gene corresponds to TRGV9; no J gene was called. Per germline, CDR1 GITISATS and CDR2 ISYDGTV (reference sequence). The CDR3 sequence runs 26 residues, both termini included. The CDR3: CACDTAGGTHSWDTRQMFFGTGIKLF.

As concerns this clone: It is unclear where the CDR3 begins or ends on the DNA, so no DNA is shown, and the CDR3 is as TCRdb lists it. The V gene corresponds to TRGV9; no J gene was called. The CDR3 spans 26 amino acids, including both terminal residues. Germline CDR1 reads GITISATS; CDR2 reads ISYDGTV (reference sequence). CDR3 protein: CACDTLGTRHSWDTRQMFFGTGIKLF.

As concerns this clone: Because the CDR3's place on the DNA is in doubt, the DNA is left out and the CDR3 is given as listed by TCRdb. The J gene went uncalled, whereas the V gene is TRGV9. The V gene's germline CDR1 is GITISATS and CDR2 ISYDGTV (reference sequence). A total of 27 residues make up the CDR3, ends included. The CDR3 spells CACDTLLGGGRSWDTRQMFFGTGIKLF.

Turning to this clone: It is unclear where the CDR3 begins or ends on the DNA, so no DNA is shown, and the CDR3 is as TCRdb lists it. The CDR3 loop is CACLPVLGGLLHSSWDTRQMFFGTGIKLF. The V gene is given as TRGV9, and no J gene call is available. Germline assignment: CDR1 GITISATS and CDR2 ISYDGTV (reference sequence). The CDR3 spans 29 amino acids, including both terminal residues.

On this clone itself: It is unclear where the CDR3 begins or ends on the DNA, so no DNA is shown, and the CDR3 is as TCRdb lists it. No J gene call was made, and the V gene is TRGV9. Counting both end residues, the CDR3 totals 26 amino acids. The germline V gene encodes CDR1 GITISATS and CDR2 ISYDGTV (reference sequence). The CDR3 reads CACDTGGMLHSWDTRQMFFGTGIKLF.

The J segment was not called; the V segment is TRGV9. The germline V gene encodes CDR1 GITISATS and CDR2 ISYDGTV (reference sequence). The CDR3 spans 16 residues. The CDR3 here is CACDVLGGTLTAQLFF. The CDR3 DNA is TGTGCCTGTGACGTACTGGGGGGTACTTTGACAGCACAACTCTTCTTT.